The next 24 T cell receptor beta chains were all read from a single sample in a study of cytomegalovirus exposure and HLA in healthy donors. The PCR employed 60 Vbeta primers together with 13 Jbeta primers. Sequencing used immunoSEQ multiplex PCR; TCRdb keeps in-frame clones, though not all of them. The table shows around 120,000 clones, with approximately 81% occurring only once. The source material was PBMCs. These TCRs come from a woman aged 25 to 39 in good health and CMV-seronegative.

V and J are TRBV19 and TRBJ2-7; unclear D gene. Trimming removed 3 bases from V and 6 bases from J, with 12 bases in between. The V gene's germline CDR1 is LNHDA and CDR2 SQIVND (reference sequence). There are 13 residues in the CDR3. CDR3 sequence (DNA): TGTGCCAGTAGTATGGGCTCGCCGGCCGAGCAGTACTTC. Protein: CASSMGSPAEQYF. Drawing the rest from reference TRBV19 and TRBJ2-7, the complete variable domain is DGGITQSPKYLFRKEGQNVTLSCEQNLNHDAMYWYRQDPGQGLRLIYYSQIVNDFQKGDIAEGYSVSREKKESFPLTVTSAQKNPTAFYLCASSMGSPAEQYFGPGTRLTVT.

The rearrangement uses TRBV28 and TRBJ2-1; the match to TRBD2 covers 11 bases. The CDR3 has 16 amino acids. Germline CDR1 and CDR2: MDHEN and SYDVKM. Unmatched junction bases numbered 7, after V lost 4 bases and J lost 5 bases. DNA of the CDR3: TGTGCCAGCAGTTCCCCTAGCGGGAGGATCAACAATGAGCAGTTCTTC. It specifies CASSSPSGRINNEQFF.

The genes are TRBV6-5 and TRBJ2-6, with D perhaps matching TRBD1 (5 bases). V was trimmed by 4 bases and J by 4 bases, leaving 11 bases between them. Germline V gene sequence: CDR1 MNHEY, CDR2 SVGAGI. The CDR3 runs to 15 residues. For the CDR3, the DNA is TGTGCCAGCAGTTCAGGGTCCCCCGGGGCCAACGTCCTGACTTTC. Amino acid sequence: CASSSGSPGANVLTF.

This sequence joins TRBV11-2 and TRBJ2-7; 7 positions match TRBD2. The CDR3 consists of 14 residues. Germline V gene lookup returns CDR1 SGHAT and CDR2 FQNNGV. V trimming: 5 bases; J trimming: 2 bases; junction bases outside the gene matches: 6. The CDR3 reads CASSPPSGPYEQYF. For the CDR3, the DNA is TGTGCCAGCAGCCCCCCTAGCGGACCCTACGAGCAGTACTTC.

As concerns this clone: One junction end disagrees with the germline gene, perhaps due to a read error. The chain uses TRBV7-2 and TRBJ1-5; unclear D gene. The CDR3 extends over 15 amino acids. Germline V gene data show CDR1 as SGHTA and CDR2 as FQGNSA. The DNA of the CDR3 is TGTGCCGGCAGCTTAGCGCTGGAAAGCAGGCAGCCCCAGCATTTT. It is translated as CAGSLALESRQPQHF.

This clone showed up just a few times. CDR3: CASSPGLNNSPLHF. As DNA, the CDR3 is TGTGCCAGTAGTCCAGGACTGAATAATTCACCCCTCCACTTT. J is TRBJ1-6 and V is TRBV19, with D hard to call. The CDR3 consists of 14 residues. Trimming removed 5 bases from V and 5 bases from J, with 10 bases in between. The germline gives CDR1 LNHDA, CDR2 SQIVND (reference sequence).

The rearrangement joins TRBV6-6 to TRBJ2-7, with 8 bases identical to TRBD2. V dropped 6 bases and J dropped 2; count of bases not matched to a gene: 3. Germline values: CDR1 MNHNY, CDR2 SVGAGI (reference sequence). CDR3 length: 13 residues. CDR3 DNA: TGTGCCAGCAGCCTGGGACTAGCCTACGAGCAGTACTTC. It is translated as CASSLGLAYEQYF.

J is TRBJ2-4 and V is TRBV5-1; 7 bases align to TRBD2. Losses at the gene ends were 5 bases for V and 6 bases for J; bases not matched to a gene: 8. Germline CDR1 SGHRS, CDR2 YFSETQ. The CDR3 has 14 residues. The CDR3 bases are TGCGCCAGCAGGAGCTCGGGGGAGGGAAACATTCAGTACTTC. Its translation is CASRSSGEGNIQYF.

The chain has TRBV19 and TRBJ2-1; tentative D call: TRBD1 (5 bases). V lost 3 bases and J 7 bases, leaving 16 bases between the germline ends. Germline V gene lookup returns CDR1 LNHDA and CDR2 SQIVND (reference sequence). This CDR3 region has 15 residues. The CDR3, as DNA: TGTGCCAGTAGTATTCCCCAGGGCCACATGAATGAGCAGTTCTTC. This translates into CASSIPQGHMNEQFF.

The rearrangement uses TRBV27 and TRBJ2-7, with D maybe TRBD2 (6 bases). The germline V gene has CDR1 MNHEY and CDR2 SMNVEV (reference sequence). V was shortened by 6 bases and J by 2 bases, with 20 bases between the two germline ends. This CDR3 contains 16 residues. Written as DNA, the CDR3 is TGTGCCAGCAGCTTGGGCGGGGCTACCATTACCTACGAGCAGTACTTC. Translating gives CASSLGGATITYEQYF.

The chain recombines TRBV28 with TRBJ1-5; TRBD1 matches at 7 bases. Germline values: CDR1 MDHEN, CDR2 SYDVKM. The CDR3 spans 15 residues. J gave up 5 bases and V 6 bases, and 10 bases lay outside the gene matches. CDR3 DNA: TGTGCCAGCAGGCCAGGCAACAGGGGAGATCAGCCCCAGCATTTT. It specifies CASRPGNRGDQPQHF. The whole variable domain, remainder taken from reference TRBV28 and TRBJ1-5, is DVKVTQSSRYLVKRTGEKVFLECVQDMDHENMFWYRQDPGLGLRLIYFSYDVKMKEKGDIPEGYSVSREKKERFSLILESASTNQTSMYLCASRPGNRGDQPQHFGDGTRLSIL.

The V and J genes are TRBV27 and TRBJ2-7, with a tentative D call TRBD2 (5 bases). This CDR3 has 13 residues. Germline-derived CDR1 and CDR2 are MNHEY and SMNVEV (reference sequence). Trimming pared 3 bases from V and 7 bases from J, leaving 13 bases between. This chain's CDR3 is CASSFQDPGEQYF. The CDR3 nucleotides read TGTGCCAGCAGTTTCCAAGATCCGGGGGAGCAGTACTTC.

J is TRBJ2-1 and V is TRBV28; possibly TRBD1 for D (5 bases). Trimming stripped 1 base from V and 4 bases from J, with 20 bases between. The V gene's germline CDR1 is MDHEN and CDR2 SYDVKM. The CDR3 spans 18 residues. CDR3 sequence: CASSLFPPSQGFYNEQFF. CDR3 DNA: TGTGCCAGCAGTTTATTCCCCCCGAGTCAGGGTTTTTACAATGAGCAGTTCTTC.

The gene calls are TRBV28 and TRBJ1-2, with D possibly matching TRBD1 (6 bases). Trimming removed 6 bases from V and 3 bases from J, with 14 bases in between. The CDR3 has 14 residues. CDR1 and CDR2 from the germline V gene are MDHEN and SYDVKM. Written as DNA, the CDR3 is TGTGCCAGCAGCTCCTCTACAGGGTACTATGGCTACACCTTC. Its protein product is CASSSSTGYYGYTF.

The chain combines TRBV6-1 with TRBJ1-3; D is unresolved. The germline V gene encodes CDR1 MNHNS and CDR2 SASEGT. The CDR3 sequence is 17 residues long. V gave up 2 bases and J gave up 0 bases, with 14 bases separating them. Written as DNA, the CDR3 is TGTGCCAGCAGTGAATTGGCAGTCTCCCACTCTGGAAACACCATATATTTT. Its translation: CASSELAVSHSGNTIYF.

The chain has TRBV7-3 and TRBJ2-3; possible D gene TRBD2, 5 bases. This CDR3 has 14 residues. Germline CDR1 and CDR2: SGHTA and FQGTGA. Trimming took off 5 bases at V and 3 bases at J, with 12 bases between the two ends. This CDR3 is CASSPRGSTDTQYF. The DNA for the CDR3 is TGTGCCAGCAGCCCCCGAGGGTCTACAGATACGCAGTATTTT.

The chain links TRBV15 to TRBJ2-3, with D maybe TRBD2 (5 bases). The CDR3 is 14 residues long. Germline V lookup: CDR1 LNHNV, CDR2 YYDKDF (reference sequence). V dropped 8 bases and J dropped 6 bases, with 18 bases sitting between them. The CDR3: CATRRDSSMDTQYF. The CDR3 DNA follows: TGTGCCACCCGCCGGGATTCCTCTATGGATACGCAGTATTTT.

This clone has just a few counts. This chain connects TRBV14 to TRBJ1-1, with a tentative D call TRBD1 (6 bases). The germline V and J ends were trimmed by 6 bases and 0 bases, with 20 bases remaining between them. The CDR3 runs 17 residues. CDR1 and CDR2 (germline): SGHDN, FVKESK. This CDR3 reads CASSKQGDRAMNTEAFF. The CDR3 region has the DNA TGTGCCAGCAGTAAACAGGGAGACCGGGCCATGAACACTGAAGCTTTCTTT.

This rearrangement joins TRBV28 to TRBJ2-3, with TRBD2 as a possible D gene (5 bases). Deletions cut 3 bases from V and 0 bases from J, with 10 bases between. The germline CDR1 and CDR2 sequences are MDHEN and SYDVKM. The CDR3 runs 15 residues. Written as DNA, the CDR3 is TGTGCCAGCAGTTTCCGGGGAGCTAGCACAGATACGCAGTATTTT. This encodes CASSFRGASTDTQYF.

The gene calls are TRBV5-1 and TRBJ2-7; 7 bases align to TRBD1. There are 14 residues in the CDR3. The germline V gene has CDR1 SGHRS and CDR2 YFSETQ. V lost 0 bases, J lost 6 bases, and 6 bases stayed unmatched. The CDR3 nucleotides are TGCGCCAGCAGCTTGGCCGAGGGGGCCGGCGAGCAGTACTTC. This gives the protein CASSLAEGAGEQYF.

The chain employs TRBV7-9 and TRBJ2-5; D is uncertain. The CDR3 totals 12 residues. Per germline, CDR1 SEHNR and CDR2 FQNEAQ (reference sequence). Trimming shortened V by 5 bases and J by 5 bases, and 9 bases separated the two germline ends. The CDR3 here is CASSESRETQYF. CDR3 DNA sequence: TGTGCCAGCAGCGAGAGTCGGGAGACCCAGTACTTC.

This chain connects TRBV6-4 to TRBJ2-1, with 10 nucleotides matching TRBD2. This CDR3 spans 16 amino acids. V gave up 5 bases and J gave up 1 base; unmatched junction bases: 5. Germline V CDR1 and CDR2: MRHNA, SNTAGT. The chain's CDR3 is CASSKLAGLSYNEQFF. DNA for the CDR3: TGTGCCAGCAGTAAACTAGCGGGGTTGTCCTACAATGAGCAGTTCTTC.

J is TRBJ2-7 and V is TRBV7-6, with TRBD1 identical over 9 bases. V dropped 2 bases and J dropped 0; count of bases not matched to a gene: 2. The V gene's germline CDR1 is SGHVS and CDR2 FNYEAQ. The CDR3 consists of 15 residues. CDR3 nucleotides: TGTGCCAGCAGCTTATTACAGGGGGCCTCCTACGAGCAGTACTTC. It translates to CASSLLQGASYEQYF. Looking up the rest from reference TRBV7-6 and TRBJ2-7 gives the full variable domain: GAGVSQSPRYKVTKRGQDVALRCDPISGHVSLYWYRQALGQGPEFLTYFNYEAQQDKSGLPNDRFSAERPEGSISTLTIQRTEQRDSAMYRCASSLLQGASYEQYFGPGTRLTVT.

This rearrangement joins TRBV19 to TRBJ2-1, with D perhaps TRBD2 (6 bases). This CDR3 has 14 amino acids. Germline CDR1 and CDR2: LNHDA and SQIVND (reference sequence). V was trimmed by 8 bases and J by 9 bases, leaving 20 bases between them. The CDR3 DNA reads TGTGCCAGTGGGCCGTGGGGCGGAGGGAGTGAGCAGTTCTTC. It translates to CASGPWGGGSEQFF.